The 2 T cell receptor beta chains in this list originate from one sample, sequenced in a study of blood T cell repertoires in COVID-19 (dated by TCRdb to 2019 to 2021). Receptors were amplified or captured by the immunoSEQ multiplex PCR assay. TCRdb stores this immuneACCESS table with in-frame sequences only. Part of the clones is absent; in the studies checked, under half of the shortfall reflects unresolved V genes, and no reason is known for the rest. The sample records some 140,000 clones, more than 70% of which are singletons. The ten biggest clones cover less than 7% of the sample. Sample: PBMCs or T cells enriched from blood (not recorded which). Receptors originate from a man aged 40-55 years with acute COVID-19.

This chain links TRBV7-2 with TRBJ2-2; a weak D match, TRBD1 (5 bases). Germline CDR1 and CDR2: SGHTA and FQGNSA. The ends were cut back, 1 base at V and 4 bases at J, with 10 bases in the middle. The length of the CDR3 is 15 residues. The CDR3 region is CASSLGVTATGELFF. The CDR3 nucleotides are TGTGCCAGCAGCTTAGGGGTGACAGCCACCGGGGAGCTGTTTTTT. The full variable domain, completed using reference TRBV7-2 and TRBJ2-2, is GAGVSQSPSNKVTEKGKDVELRCDPISGHTALYWYRQSLGQGLEFLIYFQGNSAPDKSGLPSDRFSAERTGGSVSTLTIQRTQQEDSAVYLCASSLGVTATGELFFGEGSRLTVL.

The chain is built from TRBV7-8 and TRBJ2-3, with 7 positions matching TRBD2. Germline V gene lookup returns CDR1 SGHVS and CDR2 FQNEAQ. The ends lost 4 bases at V and 4 bases at J; junction bases unmatched: 8. The CDR3 is 15 amino acids. The CDR3: CASSSRSGISDTQYF. CDR3 DNA: TGTGCCAGCAGCTCCAGAAGCGGGATCTCAGATACGCAGTATTTT. Based on the CDR3 plus reference TRBV7-8 and TRBJ2-3, the full variable domain is GAGVSQSPRYKVAKRGQDVALRCDPISGHVSLFWYQQALGQGPEFLTYFQNEAQLDKSGLPSDRFFAERPEGSVSTLKIQRTQQEDSAVYLCASSSRSGISDTQYFGPGTRLTVL.